The sequence of this T cell receptor beta chain was determined in a study of Graves' ophthalmopathy and Graves' hyperthyroidism. The study enrolled ophthalmopathy donors with moderate-to-severe activity, CAS ≥3, NOSPECS ≥4 and duration under 3 months. RNA transcripts provided the template for amplifying TCR beta CDR3 regions. An opening RT-PCR round employed HTBI primers and preceded a second-round multiplex PCR. In TCRdb, the multiplex PCR reads were re-called with MiXCR into one record per CDR3 protein. The data show approximately 700,000 distinct CDR3 sequences, 35% to 50% seen once. There are many counts of this clonotype. Sequenced: peripheral blood. The source of this sequence is an adult man with Graves' ophthalmopathy.

The CDR3: CASSPSGQQETQYF. Written as DNA, the CDR3 is TGTGCCAGCAGCCCTAGCGGACAACAAGAGACCCAGTACTTC. The chain uses TRBV4-2 and TRBJ2-5, with 7 bases that match TRBD2. Germline V CDR1 and CDR2: LGHNA, YNFKEQ. V lost 4 bases, J lost 2 bases, and 4 bases stayed unmatched. This CDR3 contains 14 residues.